Sequencing of this TCR beta chain was carried out in a study of T cells after somatic rescue of genetic block. TCRdb keeps only in-frame clones here, not all; method: immunoSEQ multiplex PCR. In the table there are some 68,000 clones, roughly 93% of which are singletons. The CDR3 is made up of 15 amino acids. From germline, CDR1 is MGHRA and CDR2 YSYEKL. Trimming removed 4 bases at V and 5 bases at J, with 17 bases between. A single count supports this clone. This receptor was taken from a man aged 25 to 45. Sequencing used peripheral blood mononuclear cells (PBMCs). The rearrangement joins TRBV4-1 to TRBJ2-5; D not certain. CDR3 sequence reads: CASSRGRTDGETQYF. The CDR3 DNA sequence: TGCGCCAGCAGCCGAGGACGGACCGATGGGGAGACCCAGTACTTC.